The sequence of this TCR beta chain was determined in a study of CD4 and CD8 cells across lung adenocarcinoma regions. This clonotype has only one observation. TCRdb fed the PCR reads into MiXCR, producing one record per CDR3 protein. The data hold about 25,000 distinct CDR3 sequences, with 53% observed a single time. Samples came from patients with localized non-small cell lung adenocarcinoma. Germline CDR1 SGHTA, CDR2 FQGNSA. The CDR3 is 14 residues long. V lost 0 bases to trimming and J lost 7 bases, with 12 bases between them. V and J are TRBV7-2 and TRBJ1-1; maybe TRBD1 (6 bases). Sample: CD8+ T cells from the center of a lung tumor. The receptor was derived from a male donor with lung adenocarcinoma. The CD4 and CD8 labels of this study may be unreliable. The CDR3 protein is CASSLAAQGVEAFF. In DNA, the CDR3 is TGTGCCAGCAGCTTAGCGGCACAGGGTGTTGAAGCTTTCTTT.